A selection of T cell receptor beta chains follows, all from one sample in a study of blood T cell repertoires in COVID-19. TCRdb's copy holds only in-frame clones and misses some; the assay was immunoSEQ multiplex PCR. The data contain 180,000 or so clones, approximately 80% of them singletons. Sequenced: PBMCs or T cells enriched from blood (not recorded which). The origin of the receptors is a man aged 45-60 years who had recovered from COVID-19. CDR3s include the opening cysteine and the closing phenylalanine or tryptophan. D genes are given only for firm matches. The size entry is marked missing in some rows and otherwise reads once, few, many or a size class.

V	size	J	D	DNA	CDR3
TRBV29-1	NA	TRBJ2-7	NA	TGCAGCGTCCAAGAGCGGGCCGGCTCCTACGAGCAGTACTTC	CSVQERAGSYEQYF
TRBV2	NA	TRBJ1-1	NA	TGTGCCAGCAGTGTTCGAGTGAACACTGAAGCTTTCTTT	CASSVRVNTEAFF
TRBV4-1	NA	TRBJ2-3	TRBD1	TGCGCCAGCAGCCAAGAGGGGACAGGGGGAGAAAAAGATACGCAGTATTTT	CASSQEGTGGEKDTQYF
TRBV20-1	NA	TRBJ1-1	NA	TGCAGTGCTAGTTCCATGAACACTGAAGCTTTCTTT	CSASSMNTEAFF
TRBV19	once	TRBJ1-2	TRBD1	TGTGCCAGTACCGGCAGACAGGGACCTGGCTACACCTTC	CASTGRQGPGYTF
TRBV7-9	NA	TRBJ2-3	NA	TGTGCCAGCAGCTTCGGTTCGGCAGGAGGCGCAGATACGCAGTATTTT	CASSFGSAGGADTQYF
TRBV3-1/TRBV3-2	NA	TRBJ2-5	NA	TGTGCCAGCAGCCAAGATCCCACCCAGGAGACCCAGTACTTC	CASSQDPTQETQYF
TRBV5-4	NA	TRBJ1-3	NA	TGTGCCAGCAGCTCGGCAAGGATGACCGGGTCTGGAAACACCATATATTTT	CASSSARMTGSGNTIYF
TRBV7-9	NA	TRBJ2-3	NA	TGTGCCAGCAGCTTAGCGCGTGGCGGGAGCACAGATACGCAGTATTTT	CASSLARGGSTDTQYF
TRBV6-5	NA	TRBJ2-7	NA	TGTGCCAGCATAGAGGCCTACGAGCAGTACTTC	CASIEAYEQYF
TRBV29-1	NA	TRBJ1-2	NA	TGCAGCGTTGAACAAGTAGGGAGCTATGGCTACACCTTC	CSVEQVGSYGYTF
TRBV12-3/TRBV12-4	NA	TRBJ1-4	TRBD1	TGTGCCAGCAGTTCCCGGACAGGTCCAGGGTTGTTTTTT	CASSSRTGPGLFF
TRBV19	NA	TRBJ2-3	NA	TGTGCCAGTAGTAGACAGGCTAGCACAGATACGCAGTATTTT	CASSRQASTDTQYF
TRBV2	NA	TRBJ2-1	NA	TGTGCCAGAGACTCTAGAGGGGGCTACAATGAGCAGTTCTTC	CARDSRGGYNEQFF
TRBV19	NA	TRBJ1-1	NA	TGTGCCAGTAGTATAGGTTTGACAGCAGGATATGTTGCTTTCTTT	CASSIGLTAGYVAFF
TRBV6-4	NA	TRBJ1-5	TRBD1	TGTGCCAGCAGTGACCGGTGGACAGGGGAAACGTTATTTTATAGCAATCAGCCCCAGCATTTT	CASSDRWTGETLFYSNQPQHF
TRBV3-1/TRBV3-2	once	TRBJ1-3	NA	TGTGCCAGCAGCCAACTGGGCCAAGGAAACACCATATATTTT	CASSQLGQGNTIYF
TRBV18	NA	TRBJ1-4	TRBD1	TGTGCCAGCTCACTTGACAGGGGGGCAGATGAAAAACTGTTTTTT	CASSLDRGADEKLFF
TRBV6-2/TRBV6-3	once	TRBJ2-7	TRBD2	TGTGCCAGCAGTTCCCCACTCGGACTAGTTATCTACGAGCAGTACTTC	CASSSPLGLVIYEQYF
TRBV5-1	NA	TRBJ1-2	NA	TGCGCCAGCAGCTTGAACACCAACTATGGCTACACCTTC	CASSLNTNYGYTF
TRBV7-8	NA	TRBJ2-3	TRBD2	TGTGCCAGCAGCCTGACCGTCGGGGACAGGGAAGGTCCCGTGACTAGCGGGAGCTGGGATACGCAGTATTTT	CASSLTVGDREGPVTSGSWDTQYF
TRBV5-4	few	TRBJ2-7	NA	TGTGCCAGCAGCTTGGGGTCTGCAGGGGGGTACGAGCAGTACTTC	CASSLGSAGGYEQYF
TRBV28	NA	TRBJ2-3	TRBD2	TGTGCCAGCACCGGGACTAGCGGGAGGCTGGATACGCAGTATTTT	CASTGTSGRLDTQYF
TRBV12-3/TRBV12-4	NA	TRBJ1-1	NA	TGTGCCAGCAGAGGGGTTACTGAAGCTTTCTTT	CASRGVTEAFF
TRBV7-3	NA	TRBJ2-2	NA	TGTGCCAGCAGCTTATCGGCGGAACCAGGGACCGGGGAGCTGTTTTTT	CASSLSAEPGTGELFF
TRBV19	NA	TRBJ2-2	NA	TGTGCCAGTAGCCAAGGACAGGGAGGGGACGGGGAGCTGTTTTTT	CASSQGQGGDGELFF
TRBV11-2	NA	TRBJ1-1	NA	TGTGCCAGCAGCGGGCGAGGGCCTGAAGCTTTCTTT	CASSGRGPEAFF
TRBV19	few	TRBJ1-2	NA	TGTGCCAGTGGGGCAGGGGTCGGCTACACCTTC	CASGAGVGYTF
TRBV6-5	NA	TRBJ1-5	TRBD1	TGTGCCAGCAGACCCCGGGACAGCCTGGGAGAGCCCCAGCATTTT	CASRPRDSLGEPQHF
TRBV15	NA	TRBJ2-3	TRBD1	TGTGCCACCAGCAGAGGGCGTGGGACAGGGCAAGATACGCAGTATTTT	CATSRGRGTGQDTQYF
TRBV28	once	TRBJ1-4	NA	TGTGCCAGCAGTACATACACAGGGTCGGCTAATGAAAAACTGTTTTTT	CASSTYTGSANEKLFF
TRBV28	NA	TRBJ1-4	NA	TGTGCCAGCAGCTCCACGAAACAGGGTGAAAAACTGTTTTTT	CASSSTKQGEKLFF
TRBV7-2	NA	TRBJ1-1	NA	TGTGCCAGCAGCAATCCAGGGGCTGAAGCTTTCTTT	CASSNPGAEAFF
TRBV28	NA	TRBJ1-2	TRBD1	TGTGCCAGCGCGGGGACAGCCTATGGCTACACCTTC	CASAGTAYGYTF
TRBV14	NA	TRBJ1-3	NA	TGTGCCAGCAGCCCTCCTGGACTAGTCGTTGGAAACACCATATATTTT	CASSPPGLVVGNTIYF
TRBV7-9	NA	TRBJ2-1	TRBD2	TGTGCCAGCAGCTACCTAGCGGGAGATGAGCAGTTCTTC	CASSYLAGDEQFF
TRBV29-1	NA	TRBJ2-5	TRBD1	TGCAGCGTTGCAGGGGGCCTAGAGACCCAGTACTTC	CSVAGGLETQYF
TRBV5-1	NA	TRBJ2-1	TRBD1	TGCGCCAGCAGCCCGGGACAGGGGTTTGTCAATGAGCAGTTCTTC	CASSPGQGFVNEQFF
TRBV7-2	NA	TRBJ1-5	NA	TGTGCCAGCAGCCAGTTCTCGACAGCCTATAGCAATCAGCCCCAGCATTTT	CASSQFSTAYSNQPQHF
TRBV29-1	NA	TRBJ1-2	TRBD1	TGCAGCGTTGCACAGGGGGCCTATGGCTACACCTTC	CSVAQGAYGYTF
TRBV5-1	NA	TRBJ1-1	NA	TGCGCCAGCAGCTTATTATACGCTACGGAAGCTTTCTTT	CASSLLYATEAFF
TRBV9	NA	TRBJ2-1	NA	TGTGCCAGCAGCGTATCCGCGGGTTCCTACAATGAGCAGTTCTTC	CASSVSAGSYNEQFF
TRBV28	NA	TRBJ1-5	NA	TGTGCCAGCAGTTTTTACAGGGCTCCGAATCAGCCCCAGCATTTT	CASSFYRAPNQPQHF
TRBV3-1/TRBV3-2	NA	TRBJ1-4	TRBD1	TGTGCCAGCAGCCCGTCCCGGGACAGGGAAAAACTGTTTTTT	CASSPSRDREKLFF
TRBV7-6	NA	TRBJ2-7	NA	TGTGCCAGCAGCTTAGATGCCCCGACAGCCTCGTCCTACGAGCAGTACTTC	CASSLDAPTASSYEQYF
TRBV5-1	NA	TRBJ2-7	TRBD2	TGCGCCAGCAGACTAGCGGGAGGGCCCATTTACGAGCAGTACTTC	CASRLAGGPIYEQYF
TRBV5-1	NA	TRBJ2-1	TRBD2	TGCGCCAGCAGTACCACGGGACTAGCGGGGGTCAATGAGCAGTTCTTC	CASSTTGLAGVNEQFF
TRBV5-1	NA	TRBJ2-5	TRBD1	TGCGCCAGCAGCTCAGCGACAGGGGTCGAGACCCAGTACTTC	CASSSATGVETQYF